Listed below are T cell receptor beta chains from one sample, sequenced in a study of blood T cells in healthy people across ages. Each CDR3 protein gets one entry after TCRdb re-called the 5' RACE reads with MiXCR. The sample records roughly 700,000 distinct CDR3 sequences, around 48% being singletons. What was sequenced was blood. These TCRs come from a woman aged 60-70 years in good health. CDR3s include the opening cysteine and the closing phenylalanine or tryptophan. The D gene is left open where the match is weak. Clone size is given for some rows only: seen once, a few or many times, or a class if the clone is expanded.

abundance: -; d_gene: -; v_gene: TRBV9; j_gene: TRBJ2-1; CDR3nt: TGTGCCAGCAGCGTAGACAGGACCCACTCACCACAAAGCAAGCAGTTCTTC; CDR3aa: CASSVDRTHSPQSKQFF
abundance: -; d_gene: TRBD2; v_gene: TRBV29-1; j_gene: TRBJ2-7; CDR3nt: TGCAGCGTTGAAGCCCGGGGGGGATTTTACGAGCAGTACTTC; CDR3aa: CSVEARGGFYEQYF
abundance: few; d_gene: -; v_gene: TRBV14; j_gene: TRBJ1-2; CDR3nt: TGTGCCAGCAGCCAAGGAGGGGGAAGCTATGGCTACACCTTC; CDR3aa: CASSQGGGSYGYTF
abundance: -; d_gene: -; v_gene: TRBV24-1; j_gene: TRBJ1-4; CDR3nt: TGTGCCACCAGTGATTTATCCTGCCGGTTGTTTGAAGCAAATGAAAAACTGTTTTTT; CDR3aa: CATSDLSCRLFEANEKLFF
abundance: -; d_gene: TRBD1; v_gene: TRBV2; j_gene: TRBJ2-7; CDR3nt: TGTGCCAGCAGTGGGGACAGGGGTACCTACGAGCAGTACTTC; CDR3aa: CASSGDRGTYEQYF
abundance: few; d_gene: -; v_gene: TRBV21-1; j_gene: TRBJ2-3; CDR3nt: TGTGCCAGCAGCATAAAGGGGTCGAGGACAGATACGCAGTATTTT; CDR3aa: CASSIKGSRTDTQYF
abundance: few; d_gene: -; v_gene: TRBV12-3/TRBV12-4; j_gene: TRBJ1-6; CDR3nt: TGTGCCAGCAGTTTAAACCTTGAGGATAATTCACCCCTCCACTTT; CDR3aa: CASSLNLEDNSPLHF
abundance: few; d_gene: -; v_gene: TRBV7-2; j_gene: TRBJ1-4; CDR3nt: TGTGCCAGCAGTCGACCAGGAACTGGCGAAAAACTGTTTTTT; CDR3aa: CASSRPGTGEKLFF
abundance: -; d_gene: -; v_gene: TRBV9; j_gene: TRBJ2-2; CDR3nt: TGTGCCAGCAGCGTAGCTGGACGGGACACCGGGGAGCTGTTTTTT; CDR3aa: CASSVAGRDTGELFF
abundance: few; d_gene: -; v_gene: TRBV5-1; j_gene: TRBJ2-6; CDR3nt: TGCGCCAGCAGCTTGGAAGTATCGGGTTCGGGGGCCAACGTCCTGACTTTC; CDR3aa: CASSLEVSGSGANVLTF
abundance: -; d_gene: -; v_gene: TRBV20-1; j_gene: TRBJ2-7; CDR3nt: TGCAGTGCTATAGGTGGTTACAATGAGCAGTACTTC; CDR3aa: CSAIGGYNEQYF
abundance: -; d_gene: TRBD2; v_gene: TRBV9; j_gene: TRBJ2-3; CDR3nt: TGTGCCAGCGGAATTAGCGGGGGCTTCACAAGCACAGATACGCAGTATTTT; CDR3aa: CASGISGGFTSTDTQYF
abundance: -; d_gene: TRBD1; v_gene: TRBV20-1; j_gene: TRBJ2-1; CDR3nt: TGCAGTGCTACACCCCGGGACAGGGGGTTAGCGGGTGAGCAGTTCTTC; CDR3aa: CSATPRDRGLAGEQFF
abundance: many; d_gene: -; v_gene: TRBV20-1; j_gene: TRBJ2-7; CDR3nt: TGCAGTGCTAGAGATATACGCGGGGCCTACGAGCAGTACTTC; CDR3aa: CSARDIRGAYEQYF
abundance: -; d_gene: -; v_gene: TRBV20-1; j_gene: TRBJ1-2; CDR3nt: TGCAGTGCTAGGTGGGGGAGGGTTTCCTATGGCTACACCTTC; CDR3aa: CSARWGRVSYGYTF
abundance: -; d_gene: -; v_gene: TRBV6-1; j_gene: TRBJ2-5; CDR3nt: TGTGCCAGCAGTAGGGGTCCGGGCAGGAGGGCGCAAGAGACCCAGTACTTC; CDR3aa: CASSRGPGRRAQETQYF
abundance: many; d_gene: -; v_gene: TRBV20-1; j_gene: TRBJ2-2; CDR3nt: TGCAGTGCTAGAGATCAAGGAAGGGGCACCGGGGAGCTGTTTTTT; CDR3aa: CSARDQGRGTGELFF
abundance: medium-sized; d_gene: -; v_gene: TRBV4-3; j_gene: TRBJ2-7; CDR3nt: TGCGCCAGCAGCCCGAGGTGGGAGTTGGGCGAGCAGTACTTC; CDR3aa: CASSPRWELGEQYF
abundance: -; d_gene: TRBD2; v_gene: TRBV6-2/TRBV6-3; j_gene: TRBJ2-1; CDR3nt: TGTGCCAGCAGGACACTGGGACTAGCAACCTACAATGAGCAGTTCTTC; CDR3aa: CASRTLGLATYNEQFF
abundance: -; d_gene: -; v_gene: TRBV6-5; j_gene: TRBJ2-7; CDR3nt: TGTGCCAGCAGTTTAAAGTCAGGGAGGAATGAGCAGTACTTC; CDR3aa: CASSLKSGRNEQYF
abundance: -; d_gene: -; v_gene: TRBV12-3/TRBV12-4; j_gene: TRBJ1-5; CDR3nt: TGTGCCAGCAGTTTCCCAGGGGCCGCTCAGCCCCAGCATTTT; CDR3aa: CASSFPGAAQPQHF
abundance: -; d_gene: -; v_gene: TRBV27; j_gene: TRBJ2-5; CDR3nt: TGTGCCAGCAGTGCCAACCCGCGGCAGACCCAGTACTTC; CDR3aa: CASSANPRQTQYF
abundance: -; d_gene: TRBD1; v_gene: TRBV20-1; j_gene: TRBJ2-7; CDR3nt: TGCAGTGCTCTCCAGGGGACAGCTAAAAACGAGCAGTACTTC; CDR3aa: CSALQGTAKNEQYF
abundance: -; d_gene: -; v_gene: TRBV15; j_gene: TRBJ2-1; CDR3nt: TGTGCCACCAGCAGAGATCGGCTGCAGGGTGGAGTCGCGAACAATGAGCAGTTCTTC; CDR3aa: CATSRDRLQGGVANNEQFF
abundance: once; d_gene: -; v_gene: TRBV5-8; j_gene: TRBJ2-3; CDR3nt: TGTGCCAGCAGCTATGGGACTTGGGGCACAGATACGCAGTATTTT; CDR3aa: CASSYGTWGTDTQYF
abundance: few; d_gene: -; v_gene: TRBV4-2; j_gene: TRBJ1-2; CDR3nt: TGTGCCAGCAGCCAAGATCCTACGCACAACTATGGCTACACCTTC; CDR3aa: CASSQDPTHNYGYTF
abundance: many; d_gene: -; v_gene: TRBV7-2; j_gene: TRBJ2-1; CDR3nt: TGTGCCAGCAGCCAACAGGGCAATGAGCAGTTCTTC; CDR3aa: CASSQQGNEQFF
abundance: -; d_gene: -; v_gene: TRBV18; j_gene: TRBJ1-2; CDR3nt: TGTGCCAGCTCACAAGGATCGGGCGGCGGCTACACCTTC; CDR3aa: CASSQGSGGGYTF
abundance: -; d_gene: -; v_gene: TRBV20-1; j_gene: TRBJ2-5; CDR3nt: TGCAGTGCTCAAGGGGGTTCGTCCCAAGAGACCCAGTACTTC; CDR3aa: CSAQGGSSQETQYF
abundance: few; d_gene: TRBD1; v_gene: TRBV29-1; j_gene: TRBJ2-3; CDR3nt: TGCAGCGGTCTGAGGACAGGGGGAGTCGATACGCAGTATTTT; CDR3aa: CSGLRTGGVDTQYF
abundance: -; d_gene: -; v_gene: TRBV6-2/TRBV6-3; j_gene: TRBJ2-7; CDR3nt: TGTGCCAGCAGCACAGAACGGCGCGAGCAGTACTTC; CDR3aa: CASSTERREQYF
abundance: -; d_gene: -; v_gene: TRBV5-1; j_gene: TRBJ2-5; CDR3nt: TGCGCCAGCAGCTCTTGGGCGGGGATTTTACAAGAGACCCAGTACTTC; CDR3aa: CASSSWAGILQETQYF
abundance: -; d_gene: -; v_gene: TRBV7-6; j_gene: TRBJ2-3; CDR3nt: TGTGCCAGCAGCCCTAGGCCCGGACAGATTAGCACAGATACGCAGTATTTT; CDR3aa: CASSPRPGQISTDTQYF
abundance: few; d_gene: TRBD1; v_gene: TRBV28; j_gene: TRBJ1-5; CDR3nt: TGTGCCAGCAGTATAACCGGGACAGGGGGCTATCAGCCCCAGCATTTT; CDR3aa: CASSITGTGGYQPQHF
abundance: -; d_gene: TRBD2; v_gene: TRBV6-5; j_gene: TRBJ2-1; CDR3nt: TGTGCCAGCAGCAAGGGACTAAGATATGAGCAGTTCTTC; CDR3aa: CASSKGLRYEQFF
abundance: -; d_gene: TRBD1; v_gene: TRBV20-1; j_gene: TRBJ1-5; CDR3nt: TGCAGTGCTAGAGTCGGGACAGGGGTTAAGCCCCAGCATTTT; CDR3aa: CSARVGTGVKPQHF
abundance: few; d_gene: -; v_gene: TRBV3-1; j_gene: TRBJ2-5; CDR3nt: TGTGCCAGCAGCCAAAGGGGTAATCAAGAGACCCAGTACTTC; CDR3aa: CASSQRGNQETQYF
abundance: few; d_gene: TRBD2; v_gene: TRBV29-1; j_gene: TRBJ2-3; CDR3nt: TGCAGCGTTGAAAGGGCTAGCGGGTCAAATACGCAGTATTTT; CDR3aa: CSVERASGSNTQYF
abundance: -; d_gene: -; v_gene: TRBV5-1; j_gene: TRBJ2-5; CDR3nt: TGCGCCAGCAGCTTAGTTGTGGCGGAAGAGACCCAGTACTTC; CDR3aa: CASSLVVAEETQYF
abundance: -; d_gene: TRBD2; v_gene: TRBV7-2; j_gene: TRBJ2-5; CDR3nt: TGTGCCAGCAGCCCCCACGGGACTAGCGGGAGGGAGCAGTACTTC; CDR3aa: CASSPHGTSGREQYF
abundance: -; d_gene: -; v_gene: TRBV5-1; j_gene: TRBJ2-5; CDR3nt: TGCGCCAGCAGCTATACAGGGTACCCCCAAGAGACCCAGTACTTC; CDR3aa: CASSYTGYPQETQYF